This TCR beta chain was captured in a study of T cells in tuberculosis. Using immunoSEQ multiplex PCR, the repertoire was profiled, and TCRdb retains in-frame clones only, with some absent. The sample records tens of thousands of clones, 90% to 95% being singletons. V was clipped by 5 bases and J by 1 base, with 11 bases between them. The CDR3 has 14 residues. The germline V gene encodes CDR1 SGHAT and CDR2 FQNNGV. The clonotype was recovered from a donor between 10 and 35 years old with latent tuberculosis or without tuberculosis infection. Some clones in this sample may be carry-over from other donors' samples. The chain joins TRBV11-2 to TRBJ1-1; perhaps TRBD1 as D (6 bases). The material sequenced was PBMCs. CDR3 in amino acids: CASSRGQANTEAFF. The CDR3 nucleotides are TGTGCCAGCAGCAGGGGACAAGCGAACACTGAAGCTTTCTTT.